A selection of T cell receptor beta chains follows, all from one sample in a study of OX40 agonist ivuxolimab in advanced cancers. Assay: immunoSEQ multiplex PCR; the TCRdb copy retains only in-frame clones and omits some. The table has fewer than 25,000 clones, about 89% seen once. This sample comprised CD4+ or CD8+ T cells sorted from blood, obtained in a trial of the OX40 agonist ivuxolimab. These receptors originate from an adult with an advanced solid tumor such as melanoma, head and neck, liver or kidney cancer. The conserved cysteine and the conserved F or W are not part of the CDR3 here.

J gene: TRBJ2-7
CDR3 length: 10
V gene: TRBV5-1
CDR3 protein: ASSEGSYEQY

J gene: TRBJ1-4
CDR3 length: 17
V gene: TRBV19
CDR3 protein: ASSVDRGRPTATNEKLF

J gene: TRBJ2-1
CDR3 length: 12
V gene: TRBV28
CDR3 protein: ASSFSGAGNEQF

J gene: TRBJ2-1
CDR3 length: 13
V gene: TRBV27
CDR3 protein: ASSLSGTPYNEQF

J gene: TRBJ2-1
CDR3 length: 11
V gene: TRBV9
CDR3 protein: ASSIGSYNEQF

J gene: TRBJ2-7
CDR3 length: 14
V gene: TRBV19
CDR3 protein: ASSSGGRQPLYEQY

J gene: TRBJ2-5
CDR3 length: 14
V gene: TRBV10-3
CDR3 protein: AISSGQGPLQETQY

J gene: TRBJ2-7
CDR3 length: 11
V gene: TRBV5-4
CDR3 protein: ASSFPRGYEQY

J gene: TRBJ2-1
CDR3 length: 13
V gene: TRBV5-6
CDR3 protein: ASRGAESSYNEQF

J gene: TRBJ2-3
CDR3 length: 13
V gene: TRBV6-5
CDR3 protein: ASRPGTGYTDTQY

J gene: TRBJ2-7
CDR3 length: 11
V gene: TRBV29-1
CDR3 protein: SVVDGPSYEQY

J gene: TRBJ2-7
CDR3 length: 13
V gene: TRBV5-1
CDR3 protein: ASSFGPTGSYEQY

J gene: TRBJ2-7
CDR3 length: 12
V gene: TRBV27
CDR3 protein: ASSALGAAYEQY

J gene: TRBJ1-1
CDR3 length: 11
V gene: TRBV5-8
CDR3 protein: ASSRTGDTEAF

J gene: TRBJ1-5
CDR3 length: 13
V gene: TRBV27
CDR3 protein: ASSLHRGPNQPQH